The subject of this entry is one T cell receptor beta chain. CDR1 and CDR2 (germline): SEHNR, FQNEAQ (reference sequence). V was clipped by 4 bases and J by 3 bases; unmatched bases: 5. The CDR3 has 16 amino acids. The data belong to a study of blood T cell repertoires in COVID-19. On the study more broadly: The United States, Italy and Spain provided the acute and convalescent COVID-19 samples. Sample material is recorded as cDNA or gDNA derived from T cells, B-cell-depleted T cells, or PBMCs.

Under the authors' procedure: Amplification with reference gene primers provided the estimates of nucleated cell counts. Sequenced by immunoSEQ multiplex PCR; TCRdb stores in-frame clones only, minus some. V, J and clone size reflect that table, while D and trimming were determined from the DNA. The table has 29,000 or so clones, more than 80% seen once; the top ten hold around a tenth. Material for sequencing was peripheral blood. The chain recombines TRBV7-9 with TRBJ1-6; the match to TRBD1 covers 8 bases. The TCR sequence derives from a man aged 55-75 years with acute or convalescent COVID-19. The DNA of the CDR3 is TGTGCCAGCAGCTCCGGACAGGGCTTCTATAATTCACCCCTCCACTTT. This gives the protein CASSSGQGFYNSPLHF.